Listed here is a single T cell receptor (beta chain). The antigen remains undetermined. The junction and the germline gene differ at one end; a read error may be behind it. In patients chosen for sequencing, flow cytometry had shown CD8+CD57+ cell expansion. The diagnosis in all patients was severe acquired aplastic anemia. This entry comes from a study of CD8+CD57+ T cells in acquired aplastic anemia. Study details: Average DNA yield from sorted CD4+ and CD8+ cells was about 2.9 ug. Findings and limits, study-wide: Patients had around 28 CD8+ CDR3 sequences in common with controls (the shared set). The CD8+ Simpson's diversity of patients and controls was not significantly different.

CDR3 length: 17 residues. CDR1 is MGHDK and CDR2 is SYGVNS in the germline V gene. Using genomic DNA as the template, TCR beta VDJ and CDR3 profiling was carried out. TCRdb analysed the reads with MiXCR anew, one entry per CDR3 protein. The sample yields more than 150,000 distinct CDR3 sequences, approximately 48% seen once. The specimen was sorted CD4+, CD8+, or CD8+CD57+ T cells (not recorded which) from PBMCs. This chain joins TRBV25-1 and TRBJ1-3, with D unresolved. The receptor was derived from a human donor with aplastic anemia. This CDR3 is CARSGPGRLCSGNTIYF. CDR3 nucleotide sequence: TGTGCCAGAAGTGGCCCTGGGAGGCTGTGCTCTGGAAACACCATATATTTT.